These 25 T cell receptor beta chains share one sample of origin, sequenced in a study of blood T cell repertoires in COVID-19. Some clones are missing from TCRdb's copy, which holds only in-frame ones; the method was immunoSEQ multiplex PCR. The sample yields approximately 230,000 clones, about 90% seen once. Sequencing was done on a sample of peripheral blood. These receptors came from a man aged 18-30 years with active or convalescent COVID-19.

This clone has just a few counts. The chain links TRBV7-2 to TRBJ2-1, with 11 bases that match TRBD1. This CDR3 has 13 residues. Germline CDR1 and CDR2: SGHTA and FQGNSA. The trim removed 3 bases at V and 9 bases at J, leaving 1 base unmatched. CDR3 bases: TGTGCCAGCAGCTTCGGGACAGGGGGTGAGCAGTTCTTC. Amino acids: CASSFGTGGEQFF.

The chain employs TRBV5-1 and TRBJ1-1, with 7 bases fitting TRBD1. J lost 4 bases, V lost 9 bases, and 18 bases had no gene match. The CDR3 has 16 residues. In germline, CDR1 is SGHRS, CDR2 YFSETQ. The CDR3 DNA sequence: TGCGCCACCAAACCCTACGGGACAGTTAAAGGCACTGAAGCTTTCTTT. This translates into CATKPYGTVKGTEAFF.

The genes are TRBV6-5 and TRBJ2-5; TRBD1 matches 11 bases. CDR3 length equals 13 residues. The trim removed 8 bases at V and 5 bases at J, leaving 4 bases unmatched. From germline, CDR1 is MNHEY and CDR2 SVGAGI. The CDR3 nucleotides are TGTGCCAGCGGACAGGGGGCCCATGAGACCCAGTACTTC. This sequence encodes CASGQGAHETQYF.

V gene TRBV28 combines with J gene TRBJ1-1; no firm D call. Trimming took 6 bases from V and 1 from J, leaving 12 bases between them. The CDR3 sequence is 14 residues long. Germline-derived CDR1 and CDR2 are MDHEN and SYDVKM. CDR3 amino acids: CASSPLTKNTEAFF. DNA of the CDR3: TGTGCCAGCAGCCCTCTCACTAAGAACACTGAAGCTTTCTTT.

The chain carries TRBV28 and TRBJ2-3; TRBD1 is a possible D gene (6 bases). With 6 bases removed from V and 2 bases from J, the gap between germline ends came to 9 bases. The length of the CDR3 is 13 residues. CDR1 is MDHEN, CDR2 SYDVKM, per germline. The CDR3 nucleotides are TGTGCCAGCAGCGGACAGCCCACAGATACGCAGTATTTT. Translating it yields CASSGQPTDTQYF.

The V and J genes are TRBV7-2 and TRBJ2-7, with 7 bases lining up with TRBD2. Losses at the gene ends were 4 bases for V and 5 bases for J; bases not matched to a gene: 17. CDR1 and CDR2 from the germline V gene are SGHTA and FQGNSA. This CDR3 spans 17 amino acids. The CDR3 region has the DNA TGTGCCAGCAGCTCGTCTCCGGGACTAAGATATCGTAACGAGCAGTACTTC. Amino acids: CASSSSPGLRYRNEQYF.

This clone was picked up a small number of times. The chain links TRBV19 to TRBJ2-1; D gene uncertain. This CDR3 contains 13 residues. The germline V gene encodes CDR1 LNHDA and CDR2 SQIVND (reference sequence). V shed 8 bases and J shed 2 bases, with 10 bases lying between them. The CDR3 nucleotides are TGTGCCAGTGGTGTGGCCCCCTACAATGAGCAGTTCTTC. This encodes CASGVAPYNEQFF.

The DNA of the CDR3 is TGTGCCAGCAGCCAGGAGGTTTTCAGCTCTGGGGCCAACGTCCTGACTTTC. Protein product: CASSQEVFSSGANVLTF. The chain links TRBV14 to TRBJ2-6; D is possibly TRBD2 (5 bases). This CDR3 is 17 amino acids long. The V gene's germline CDR1 is SGHDN and CDR2 FVKESK. Deletions cut 3 bases from V and 0 bases from J, with 12 bases between.

This clone was counted once. The chain has TRBV4-1 and TRBJ1-1; perhaps TRBD1 as D (6 bases). Germline CDR1 reads MGHRA; CDR2 reads YSYEKL. Trimming shortened V by 0 bases and J by 6 bases, and 8 bases separated the two germline ends. This CDR3 has 13 amino acids. Here the CDR3 reads CASSQDPGAEAFF. CDR3 DNA sequence: TGCGCCAGCAGCCAAGATCCAGGGGCTGAAGCTTTCTTT.

In its sample, this clone was seen once. This chain uses TRBV6-5 with TRBJ2-5, with a tentative D call TRBD2 (5 bases). V was trimmed by 6 bases and J by 5 bases, leaving 16 bases between them. Germline V CDR1 and CDR2: MNHEY, SVGAGI. This CDR3 is built from 14 residues. The CDR3 is CASSSPGKGETQYF. CDR3 coding DNA: TGTGCCAGCAGCTCACCCGGGAAGGGCGAGACCCAGTACTTC.

The CDR3 nucleotides read TGCGCCAGCAGCCAGACCTCGACTAGCGGGGGGGCCTACAATGAGCAGTTCTTC. Translating it yields CASSQTSTSGGAYNEQFF. The rearrangement uses TRBV4-3 and TRBJ2-1; 14 bases fit TRBD2. The trim removed 3 bases at V and 2 bases at J, leaving 6 bases unmatched. Looked up from germline, CDR1 is LGHNA and CDR2 is YSLEER. CDR3 length equals 18 residues.

The count of this clone is one. The V gene is TRBV6-2 or TRBV6-3, the J gene TRBJ2-7; D unresolved. The CDR3 is 15 amino acids. Germline values: CDR1 MNHEY, CDR2 SVGEGT. V was clipped by 1 base and J by 2 bases, with 12 bases between them. In nucleotides, the CDR3 is TGTGCCAGCAGTTACTTGTCGAGCGCGGCCTACGAGCAGTACTTC. Translated: CASSYLSSAAYEQYF.

The chain recombines TRBV28 with TRBJ1-1, with D perhaps TRBD1 (6 bases). This CDR3 comprises 14 residues. V lost 7 bases and J lost 6, with 18 bases in between. Germline CDR1 is MDHEN and CDR2 is SYDVKM. The CDR3 DNA reads TGTGCCAGCAAAGGGGGGGGTTCTTTGTCTGAAGCTTTCTTT. It is translated as CASKGGGSLSEAFF.

This chain links TRBV12-3 or TRBV12-4 with TRBJ2-5; a weak D match, TRBD2 (5 bases). CDR3 length equals 11 residues. With 5 bases removed from V and 12 bases from J, the gap between germline ends came to 13 bases. The CDR3 DNA sequence: TGTGCCAGCAGTCCTGGACTCGGGGAGTACTTC. Encoded protein: CASSPGLGEYF.

The rearrangement uses TRBV29-1 and TRBJ2-7; 7 positions agree with TRBD1. V dropped 6 bases and J dropped 3; count of bases not matched to a gene: 5. CDR3 length equals 12 residues. Germline V gene data show CDR1 as SQVTM and CDR2 as ANQGSEA. Here the CDR3 DNA reads TGCAGCGTGAGGGACAGCCACTACGAGCAGTACTTC. Translating gives CSVRDSHYEQYF.

The rearrangement joins TRBV5-5 to TRBJ1-2, with 9 bases identical to TRBD1. Looked up from germline, CDR1 is SGHKS and CDR2 is YYEKEE (reference sequence). This CDR3 comprises 15 residues. V gave up 0 bases and J gave up 6 bases; unmatched junction bases: 6. In nucleotides, the CDR3 is TGTGCCAGCAGCTTGGAACAGGGGGCGCGGGATGGCTACACCTTC. This translates into CASSLEQGARDGYTF.

V gene TRBV19 combines with J gene TRBJ2-3, with a weak D call TRBD1 (6 bases). Germline CDR1 reads LNHDA; CDR2 reads SQIVND (reference sequence). The CDR3 is 12 residues long. CDR3 amino acids: CVVRGKGDTQYF. CDR3 bases: TGTGTCGTGAGGGGGAAGGGAGATACGCAGTATTTT. Complete variable domain (other parts from reference TRBV19 and TRBJ2-3): DGGITQSPKYLFRKEGQNVTLSCEQNLNHDAMYWYRQDPGQGLRLIYYSQIVNDFQKGDIAEGYSVSREKKESFPLTVTSAQKNPTAFYLCVVRGKGDTQYFGPGTRLTVL.

This sequence joins TRBV5-8 and TRBJ1-2; 10 bases agree with TRBD1. Germline CDR1 and CDR2: SGHTS and YDEGEE. The CDR3 totals 15 residues. V lost 4 bases and J lost 5; bases outside the gene matches: 8. CDR3 region: CASSPAGQGRYGYTF. CDR3 DNA sequence: TGTGCCAGCAGCCCCGCGGGACAGGGGAGGTATGGCTACACCTTC.

The chain links TRBV27 to TRBJ1-2, with 9 bases aligning to TRBD1. The CDR3 spans 14 residues. Unmatched junction bases numbered 6, after V lost 3 bases and J lost 7 bases. Germline assignment: CDR1 MNHEY and CDR2 SMNVEV (reference sequence). The CDR3 coding sequence is TGTGCCAGCAGTTTCCGGGACAGGGATAGTGGCTACACCTTC. The encoded protein is CASSFRDRDSGYTF.

The chain employs TRBV7-9 and TRBJ2-1; the D gene is possibly TRBD2 (5 bases). Looked up from germline, CDR1 is SEHNR and CDR2 is FQNEAQ (reference sequence). The CDR3 is made up of 16 amino acids. Trimming removed 5 bases at V and 6 bases at J, with 20 bases between. CDR3 protein: CASSPYSEGLGNEQFF. The CDR3 DNA reads TGTGCCAGCAGCCCCTACAGTGAGGGCTTGGGCAATGAGCAGTTCTTC.

The genes are TRBV4-1 and TRBJ1-2; the D is unclear. The ends were cut back, 0 bases at V and 3 bases at J, with 5 bases in the middle. Germline CDR1 MGHRA, CDR2 YSYEKL. The CDR3 is 13 amino acids. The CDR3, as DNA: TGCGCCAGCAGCCAAGATTCATACTATGGCTACACCTTC. Translating it yields CASSQDSYYGYTF.

The genes are TRBV7-3 and TRBJ2-3; 8 bases match TRBD2. J lost 9 bases, V lost 4 bases, and 18 bases had no gene match. This CDR3 spans 17 amino acids. Germline CDR1 reads SGHTA; CDR2 reads FQGTGA. CDR3 bases: TGTGCCAGCAGCTCCACCGGCCAGCGGGGGCCATCGGGGACGCAGTATTTT. Amino acids: CASSSTGQRGPSGTQYF.

The chain has TRBV5-4 and TRBJ2-5; TRBD2 matches at 11 bases. The CDR3 has 16 residues. The junction had 4 bases not matched to a gene; V was cut back by 0 bases and J by 3 bases. The germline V gene has CDR1 SGHNT and CDR2 YYREEE (reference sequence). For the CDR3, the DNA is TGTGCCAGCAGCTTGGGGGAACTAGCGGGAGAAGAGACCCAGTACTTC. The encoded protein is CASSLGELAGEETQYF.

V and J are TRBV19 and TRBJ2-1; TRBD2 matches at 7 bases. CDR1 is LNHDA, CDR2 SQIVND, per germline (reference sequence). The CDR3 contains 15 residues. Trimming removed 6 bases from V and 0 bases from J; junction bases left unmatched: 5. DNA of the CDR3: TGTGCCAGTAGAGACGGGAGGAGCTCCTACAATGAGCAGTTCTTC. Protein sequence: CASRDGRSSYNEQFF.

This chain connects TRBV7-6 to TRBJ2-5, with 7 bases lining up with TRBD2. Germline CDR1 reads SGHVS; CDR2 reads FNYEAQ. V lost 3 bases and J lost 5; bases outside the gene matches: 12. CDR3 size: 16 residues. The CDR3 protein is CASSFSTSEVDETQYF. DNA of the CDR3: TGTGCCAGCAGCTTTTCAACTAGCGAAGTCGACGAGACCCAGTACTTC.